The clone carrying this T cell receptor (beta chain) was picked up many times. The antigen is undetermined. The sample belongs to a study of T cells in Graves' hyperthyroidism and ophthalmopathy. Study results and caveats: Model output signaled ophthalmopathy a median approximately 6 months ahead of onset.

Template material for amplifying TCR beta CDR3 regions consisted of RNA transcripts. The study used the HTBI primer set for a first-round RT-PCR of the TCR CDR3. TCRdb reprocessed the multiplex PCR reads with MiXCR, giving one entry per CDR3 protein. The sample yields some 760,000 distinct CDR3 sequences, around 15% seen once. Uncontrolled infection, other autoimmune disease, pregnancy or lactation barred patients from enrollment. Out of 10 ml of fresh peripheral blood came the PBMCs. CDR1 MNHNS and CDR2 SASEGT come from the germline V gene. Trimming took off 7 bases at V and 6 bases at J, with 16 bases between the two ends. The CDR3 runs 14 residues.

This receptor was taken from a woman younger than 30 with Graves' hyperthyroidism. Material: blood. The chain recombines TRBV6-1 with TRBJ1-5; D gene uncertain. The chain's CDR3 is CASTKGGGGQPQHF. The CDR3 DNA reads as TGTGCCAGCACCAAGGGCGGAGGTGGTCAGCCCCAGCATTTT.